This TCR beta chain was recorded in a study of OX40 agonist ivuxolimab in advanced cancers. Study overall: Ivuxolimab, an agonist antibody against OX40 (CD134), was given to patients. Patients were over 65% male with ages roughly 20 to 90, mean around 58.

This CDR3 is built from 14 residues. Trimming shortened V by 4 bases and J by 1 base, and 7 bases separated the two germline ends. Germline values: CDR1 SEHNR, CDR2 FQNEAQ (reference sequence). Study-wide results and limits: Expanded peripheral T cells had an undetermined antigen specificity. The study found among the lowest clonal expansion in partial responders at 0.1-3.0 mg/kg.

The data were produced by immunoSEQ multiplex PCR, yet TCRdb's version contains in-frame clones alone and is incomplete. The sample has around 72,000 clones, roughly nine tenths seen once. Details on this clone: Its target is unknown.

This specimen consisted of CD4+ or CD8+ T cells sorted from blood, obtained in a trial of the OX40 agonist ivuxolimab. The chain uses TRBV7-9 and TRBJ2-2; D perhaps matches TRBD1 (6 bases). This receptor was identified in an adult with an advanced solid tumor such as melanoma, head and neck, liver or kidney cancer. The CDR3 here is CASSWTENTGELFF. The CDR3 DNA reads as TGTGCCAGCAGCTGGACAGAGAACACCGGGGAGCTGTTTTTT.